One and the same sample provided the 30 T cell receptor beta chains below, sequenced in a study of spatial heterogeneity in lung cancer (dated by TCRdb to between 2017 and 2020). The time point label corresponds to: sample taken at primary tumor resection. The method was 5' RACE. The instrument given in TCRdb is NextSeq 500. TCRdb cleaned the public reads at Q25 with fastp, built clones with MiXCR and kept in-frame beta chains. Records with the same CDR3 protein are collapsed into one entry carrying the most frequent genes and DNA. Here the sample has 2,500 to 3,500 distinct CDR3 sequences; around 20% occur a single time. 15% to 20% of the sample belongs to the ten largest clones. The sample in question was normal lung tissue next to the tumor, obtained at surgery. The receptors here all came from a male donor with early-stage non-small cell lung cancer.

By share, this clonotype counts as medium-sized (0.01 to 0.1%). The chain is built from TRBV6-6 and TRBJ1-2, with 7 bases identical to TRBD1. V was clipped by 5 bases and J by 1 base; unmatched bases: 13. The CDR3 runs to 17 residues. Germline CDR1 reads MNHNY; CDR2 reads SVGAGI (reference sequence). CDR3 in amino acids: CASSPNPQGPHNYGYTF. CDR3 nucleotide sequence: TGTGCCAGCAGTCCCAATCCACAGGGGCCGCATAACTATGGCTACACCTTC.

The J gene is TRBJ1-5, the V gene TRBV30; a possible D gene is TRBD1 (5 bases). CDR1 is GTSNPN and CDR2 is SVGIG in the germline V gene (reference sequence). This CDR3 has 14 amino acids. V was pared by 2 bases and J by 7 bases, with 15 bases between. For the CDR3, the DNA is TGTGCCTGGAGTATAGGCGGGGGAGAACAGCCCCAGCATTTT. Protein product: CAWSIGGGEQPQHF.

This clonotype is medium-sized. V gene TRBV20-1 combines with J gene TRBJ1-3, with TRBD1 identical over 9 bases. The germline V gene encodes CDR1 DFQATT and CDR2 SNEGSKA (reference sequence). Unmatched junction bases numbered 5, after V lost 1 base and J lost 4 bases. CDR3 length equals 15 residues. The CDR3 here is CSARAPGQGGNTIYF. CDR3 nucleotides: TGCAGTGCTAGAGCCCCGGGACAGGGAGGAAACACCATATATTTT.

The V gene is TRBV28, the J gene TRBJ2-1; 8 bases map to TRBD2. The CDR3 is made up of 14 amino acids. With 10 bases clipped from V and 5 bases from J, the junction kept 10 bases outside the gene matches. Per the germline V gene, CDR1 is MDHEN and CDR2 is SYDVKM. CDR3 in DNA: TGTGCCATATCTCGGGAGGGCCTCAACAATGAGCAGTTCTTC. Its translation is CAISREGLNNEQFF.

This clonotype is medium-sized within its sample. The rearrangement uses TRBV14 and TRBJ2-1; the D is unclear. The V and J ends lost 3 bases and 4 bases respectively, with 7 bases between them. The CDR3 has 13 residues. CDR1 is SGHDN, CDR2 FVKESK, per germline. The CDR3 DNA sequence: TGTGCCAGCAGCCAGGGTCGGTACAATGAGCAGTTCTTC. Amino acid sequence: CASSQGRYNEQFF.

The chain couples TRBV28 to TRBJ1-5; unclear D gene. Germline V gene lookup returns CDR1 MDHEN and CDR2 SYDVKM. Trimming took off 3 bases at V and 1 base at J, with 4 bases between the two ends. The CDR3 has 13 amino acids. The CDR3 DNA is TGTGCCAGCAGTTTCGGCAGCAATCAGCCCCAGCATTTT. The encoded protein is CASSFGSNQPQHF.

The sample holds a few counts of this clonotype. This sequence joins TRBV6-1 and TRBJ1-1; 8 nucleotides match TRBD1. Germline lookup yields CDR1 MNHNS and CDR2 SASEGT. V shed 7 bases and J 4 bases; nucleotides not matched to a gene: 8. The CDR3 totals 14 residues. The CDR3 loop reads CASIEDRAGTEAFF. DNA of the CDR3: TGTGCCAGCATCGAGGACAGGGCAGGCACTGAAGCTTTCTTT.

This clonotype is medium-sized by share. The chain is built from TRBV20-1 and TRBJ1-2; 9 bases line up with TRBD1. This CDR3 has 15 residues. V gave up 6 bases and J gave up 0 bases; unmatched junction bases: 8. Germline-derived CDR1 and CDR2 are DFQATT and SNEGSKA (reference sequence). CDR3 region: CSAPEQGATNYGYTF. As DNA, the CDR3 is TGCAGTGCACCAGAACAGGGGGCTACTAACTATGGCTACACCTTC.

This clonotype is medium-sized by share. The CDR3 sequence is CASNLILDNYEQYF. The CDR3 DNA is TGTGCCAGCAATCTTATCTTGGACAACTACGAGCAGTACTTC. This chain links TRBV2 with TRBJ2-7; tentative D call: TRBD1 (5 bases). The V gene lost 7 bases and the J gene lost 3 bases, with 16 bases spanning the gap. Germline V gene lookup returns CDR1 SNHLY and CDR2 FYNNEI. CDR3 size: 14 residues.

This clonotype is medium-sized in the sample. The chain has TRBV11-2 and TRBJ2-5; the D is unclear. The CDR3 consists of 15 residues. Between the trimmed V and J ends, which lost 4 bases and 5 bases, there was a span of 17 bases. Germline-derived CDR1 and CDR2 are SGHAT and FQNNGV. CDR3 protein: CASSSATSTAETQYF. The CDR3 DNA follows: TGTGCCAGCAGCTCCGCTACATCTACGGCGGAGACCCAGTACTTC.

This clonotype is medium-sized. The J gene is TRBJ1-2, the V gene TRBV20-1, with 11 bases that match TRBD1. There are 14 residues in the CDR3. V lost 3 bases and J lost 6; bases outside the gene matches: 6. In germline, CDR1 is DFQATT, CDR2 SNEGSKA (reference sequence). In nucleotides, the CDR3 is TGCAGTGCTAGGGACAGGGGGCTCTTCGATGGCTACACCTTC. It is translated as CSARDRGLFDGYTF.

By sample share, this clonotype is medium-sized. V usage is TRBV4-1 and J usage is TRBJ2-1; D gene unclear. Germline CDR1 and CDR2: MGHRA and YSYEKL. The V end was cut by 0 bases, the J end by 5 bases, with 8 bases between. The CDR3 runs to 14 residues. In DNA form, the CDR3 reads TGCGCCAGCAGCCAAGAGGTCCGGAACAATGAGCAGTTCTTC. It yields the protein CASSQEVRNNEQFF.

In its sample, this clonotype ranks as medium-sized. The chain links TRBV5-6 to TRBJ1-2, with a tentative D call TRBD1 (5 bases). Germline lookup yields CDR1 SGHDT and CDR2 YYEEEE. The V end was cut by 4 bases, the J end by 13 bases, with 20 bases between. This CDR3 contains 13 residues. CDR3 nucleotide sequence: TGTGCCAGCAGCAAACTGAGGGGATTGGAGCGCACCTTC. Amino acid sequence: CASSKLRGLERTF.

This rearrangement joins TRBV7-2 to TRBJ2-3; 7 nucleotides line up with TRBD2. Germline V gene lookup returns CDR1 SGHTA and CDR2 FQGNSA. Trimming removed 5 bases from V and 5 bases from J; junction bases left unmatched: 16. This CDR3 region has 17 residues. CDR3 sequence: CASSPPFRSGTRDTQYF. CDR3 DNA: TGTGCCAGCAGCCCTCCCTTCCGGAGCGGGACGAGAGATACGCAGTATTTT.

The chain employs TRBV19 and TRBJ2-2; D gene ambiguous. Germline CDR1 LNHDA, CDR2 SQIVND (reference sequence). The CDR3 length is 10 residues. V lost 7 bases and J 7 bases, leaving 4 bases between the germline ends. The DNA for the CDR3 is TGTGCCAGTAATGGCGGGGAGCTGTTTTTT. It encodes CASNGGELFF.

The chain has TRBV12-3 or TRBV12-4 and TRBJ1-3, with unresolved D. Trimming left V 5 bases short and J 0 bases short, with 8 bases between. CDR3 length equals 14 residues. CDR3 nucleotides: TGTGCCAGCAGTATGGAGAGCTCTGGAAACACCATATATTTT. Translated: CASSMESSGNTIYF.

Within the sample, this clonotype is large. The V call is TRBV12-3 or TRBV12-4, the J call TRBJ2-5; D might be TRBD2 (5 bases). V was clipped by 7 bases and J by 3 bases, with 21 bases between them. This CDR3 is 16 amino acids long. The CDR3 region is CASTDYAGLGKETQYF. In DNA form, the CDR3 reads TGTGCCAGCACCGACTATGCGGGCCTTGGGAAAGAGACCCAGTACTTC.

Relative to its sample, this clonotype is medium-sized (0.01 to 0.1%). The genes are TRBV28 and TRBJ2-1, with TRBD2 identical over 12 bases. The junction had 4 bases not matched to a gene; V was cut back by 4 bases and J by 0 bases. This CDR3 region has 17 residues. The germline CDR1 and CDR2 sequences are MDHEN and SYDVKM. This CDR3 is CASSYLTSGSSYNEQFF. CDR3 nucleotides: TGTGCCAGCAGTTATCTGACTAGCGGGAGCTCCTACAATGAGCAGTTCTTC.

The table lists this clonotype with a few counts. The rearrangement joins TRBV30 to TRBJ1-3; the match to TRBD1 covers 7 bases. The germline V gene has CDR1 GTSNPN and CDR2 SVGIG (reference sequence). The CDR3 loop spans 15 amino acids. The junction had 4 bases not matched to a gene; V was cut back by 2 bases and J by 0 bases. Here the CDR3 reads CAWSTGDNSGNTIYF. The DNA for the CDR3 is TGTGCCTGGAGTACAGGGGACAACTCTGGAAACACCATATATTTT.

This chain connects TRBV7-2 to TRBJ1-5, with TRBD1 matching 9 bases. The CDR3 totals 13 residues. V shed 4 bases, J shed 6 bases, and the junction held 1 base outside the gene matches. Germline assignment: CDR1 SGHTA and CDR2 FQGNSA. The CDR3 nucleotides are TGTGCCAGCAGCTCGGGACAGGGTCAGCCCCAGCATTTT. It specifies CASSSGQGQPQHF.

By sample fraction, this clonotype is medium-sized. CDR3 sequence (DNA): TGTGCCACCAGTGATTTGGGCGGGGGGACGCAGTATTTT. It translates to CATSDLGGGTQYF. The rearrangement links TRBV24-1 to TRBJ2-3; 8 bases match TRBD2. The germline V gene encodes CDR1 KGHDR and CDR2 SFDVKD. V trimming: 0 bases; J trimming: 9 bases; junction bases outside the gene matches: 1. This CDR3 has 13 amino acids.

This clonotype is labeled as medium-sized. The rearrangement links TRBV20-1 to TRBJ1-1; D is unresolved. The CDR3 is 13 amino acids. CDR1 is DFQATT, CDR2 SNEGSKA, per germline (reference sequence). V lost 4 bases, J lost 0 bases, and 9 bases lay in between. For the CDR3, the DNA is TGCAGTGCTATCTACGGAATGAACACTGAAGCTTTCTTT. The encoded protein is CSAIYGMNTEAFF.

This clonotype is categorized as medium-sized. The rearrangement links TRBV3-1 to TRBJ1-1, with D unclear. Per germline, CDR1 LGHDT and CDR2 YNNKEL (reference sequence). The V end lost 3 bases, the J end lost 1 base, and 6 bases lay between the germline ends. The CDR3 loop spans 13 amino acids. CDR3 sequence reads: CASSQGRNTEAFF. CDR3 DNA: TGTGCCAGCAGCCAGGGCAGGAACACTGAAGCTTTCTTT.

As for this clonotype: This may be a read error: a much more frequent sequence differs by one nucleotide. The rearrangement joins TRBV3-1 to TRBJ1-5; no reliable D call. Germline values: CDR1 LGHDT, CDR2 YNNKEL (reference sequence). The CDR3 is made up of 17 amino acids. With 2 bases removed from V and 7 bases from J, the gap between germline ends came to 21 bases. The DNA for the CDR3 is TGTGCCAGCAGCCAACATCGACCGAGAAGGAGCGGGCAGCCCCAGCATTTT. Translated: CASSQHRPRRSGQPQHF.

This clonotype is medium-sized in the sample. The rearrangement joins TRBV11-2 to TRBJ2-3, with D perhaps TRBD1 (6 bases). The V gene lost 5 bases and the J gene lost 3 bases, with 12 bases spanning the gap. This CDR3 spans 14 amino acids. The germline V gene encodes CDR1 SGHAT and CDR2 FQNNGV. CDR3 coding DNA: TGTGCCAGCAGCCCCTCGACAGGAACAGATACGCAGTATTTT. Translation gives CASSPSTGTDTQYF. Using reference TRBV11-2 and TRBJ2-3 for the parts outside the CDR3, the full variable domain is EAGVAQSPRYKIIEKRQSVAFWCNPISGHATLYWYQQILGQGPKLLIQFQNNGVVDDSQLPKDRFSAERLKGVDSTLKIQPAKLEDSAVYLCASSPSTGTDTQYFGPGTRLTVL.

By sample share, this clonotype is large. The chain carries TRBV2 and TRBJ1-6; unclear D gene. With 3 bases removed from V and 0 bases from J, the gap between germline ends came to 15 bases. The germline V gene has CDR1 SNHLY and CDR2 FYNNEI. The CDR3 is made up of 18 amino acids. This CDR3 reads CASSEQRVARSYNSPLHF. In DNA form, the CDR3 reads TGTGCCAGCAGTGAGCAGCGGGTGGCACGCTCCTATAATTCACCCCTCCACTTT.

Relative to its sample, this clonotype is medium-sized (0.01 to 0.1%). The junction differs from germline at one of its ends, possibly a read error. The gene calls are TRBV2 and TRBJ2-7, with D possibly matching TRBD1 (5 bases). The germline V gene encodes CDR1 SNHLY and CDR2 FYNNEI. CDR3 length: 13 amino acids. The CDR3 is CASSEVTGYEQYF. The CDR3 nucleotides read TGTGCCAGCAGCGAAGTTACAGGCTACGAGCAGTACTTC.

The chain combines TRBV12-3 or TRBV12-4 with TRBJ1-5; perhaps TRBD1 as D (5 bases). The V end lost 5 bases, the J end lost 2 bases, and 19 bases lay between the germline ends. This CDR3 has 17 amino acids. The CDR3 protein is CASSLTVGQGGNQPQHF. CDR3 nucleotide sequence: TGTGCCAGCAGTCTCACGGTAGGGCAGGGTGGCAATCAGCCCCAGCATTTT.

By its share, this clonotype is medium-sized. This chain links TRBV10-2 with TRBJ2-3, with 10 bases lining up with TRBD2. The CDR3 totals 15 residues. Losses at the gene ends were 4 bases for V and 6 bases for J; bases not matched to a gene: 7. In germline, CDR1 is WSHSY, CDR2 SAAADI. Written as DNA, the CDR3 is TGCGCCAGCAGTGGGCCTAGCGGGAGTTTTGATACGCAGTATTTT. Protein: CASSGPSGSFDTQYF.

This clonotype is categorized as large (0.1 to 1%). This chain joins TRBV12-3 or TRBV12-4 and TRBJ1-5; TRBD1 matches at 10 bases. The V segment lost 5 bases and the J segment 3 bases; nucleotides outside the gene matches: 1. The CDR3 is 14 amino acids. The CDR3 loop reads CASSGTGANQPQHF. CDR3 DNA: TGTGCCAGCAGTGGGACAGGGGCCAATCAGCCCCAGCATTTT.